This entry describes one T cell receptor beta chain. The data originate from a study of blood T cells in healthy people across ages. Alongside a J-beta primer mix, a sample-barcoded 5' primer served in a second PCR lasting roughly 7 to 11 cycles. Carrying 12 random nucleotides, a template-switch adaptor labeled each individual cDNA molecule. TCRdb reanalysed the 5' RACE reads using MiXCR and keeps one entry per CDR3 protein. In the table there are 630,000 or so distinct CDR3 sequences, about 30% of which are singletons. The CDR3 has 14 amino acids. The germline V and J ends were trimmed by 5 bases and 8 bases, with 13 bases remaining between them. Germline CDR1 MNHEY, CDR2 SVGEGT.

The chain has TRBV6-2 or TRBV6-3 and TRBJ1-6, with TRBD1 as a possible D gene (5 bases). The sequence was obtained from an elderly woman in good health. The sample was blood. The CDR3 DNA reads TGTGCCAGCAGTAGACAGAGCAATGATTCACCCCTCCACTTT. Translation: CASSRQSNDSPLHF.